This TCR beta chain derives from a study of CD8+ T cells in alopecia areata. The treatment here: oral pan-JAK inhibitor, 5-10 mg twice daily. After isolation, RNA underwent reverse transcription to generate cDNA as the sequencing template. The method was immunoSEQ multiplex PCR; TCRdb's version includes in-frame clones alone and lacks a portion of them. The table has roughly 200,000 clones, roughly 50% seen once. This CDR3 spans 17 amino acids. Germline assignment: CDR1 SGHVS and CDR2 FQNEAQ. V was cut by 5 bases and J by 8 bases, with 25 bases left in between. The sample in question was CD8+ T cells sorted from blood, obtained at week 24, from a patient treated with tofacitinib. The chain combines TRBV7-8 with TRBJ1-5; the D gene is possibly TRBD1 (5 bases). The origin of this receptor is a human donor with alopecia areata. As DNA, the CDR3 is TGTGCCAGCAGCCAATACAAGGGGACCACCGAATATGAGCCCCAGCATTTT. Its translation is CASSQYKGTTEYEPQHF.